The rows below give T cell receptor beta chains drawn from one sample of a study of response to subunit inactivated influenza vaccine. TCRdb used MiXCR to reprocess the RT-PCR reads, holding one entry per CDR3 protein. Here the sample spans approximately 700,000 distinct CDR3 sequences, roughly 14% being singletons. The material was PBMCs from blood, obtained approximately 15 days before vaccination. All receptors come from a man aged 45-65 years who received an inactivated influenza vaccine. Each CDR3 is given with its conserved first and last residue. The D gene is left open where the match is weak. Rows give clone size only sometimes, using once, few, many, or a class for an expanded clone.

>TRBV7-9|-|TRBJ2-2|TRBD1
CASSLGAGGPTGELFF
TGTGCCAGCAGCTTAGGCGCAGGGGGCCCTACCGGGGAGCTGTTTTTT
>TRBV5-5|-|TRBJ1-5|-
CASSLVWADSQPQHF
TGTGCCAGCAGCTTGGTCTGGGCAGACAGTCAGCCCCAGCATTTT
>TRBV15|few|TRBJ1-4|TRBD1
CATSRVGQAEKLFF
TGTGCCACCAGCAGAGTCGGACAGGCTGAAAAACTGTTTTTT
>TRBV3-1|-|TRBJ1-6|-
CASSPRGTYNSPLHF
TGTGCCAGCAGCCCCCGGGGAACTTATAATTCACCCCTCCACTTT
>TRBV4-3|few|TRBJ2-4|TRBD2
CASSQDLLAGTQNIQYF
TGCGCCAGCAGCCAAGATCTCCTAGCGGGAACTCAAAACATTCAGTACTTC
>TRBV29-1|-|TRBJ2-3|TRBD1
CSVATGVRTDTQYF
TGCAGCGTTGCCACAGGGGTCCGCACAGATACGCAGTATTTT
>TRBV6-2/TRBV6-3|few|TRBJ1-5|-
CASSYLGNQPQHF
TGTGCCAGCAGTTACTTGGGGAACCAGCCCCAGCATTTT
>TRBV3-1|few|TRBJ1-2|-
CASSNVGRVGYGYTF
TGTGCCAGCAGCAACGTGGGTAGGGTGGGCTATGGCTACACCTTC
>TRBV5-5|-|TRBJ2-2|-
CASSLAAGGAGELFF
TGTGCCAGCAGCTTGGCGGCAGGGGGGGCCGGGGAGCTGTTTTTT
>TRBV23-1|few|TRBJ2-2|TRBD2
CASSQSHRYPQRGNTGELFF
TGCGCCAGCAGTCAATCCCACCGTTATCCTCAGCGGGGGAACACCGGGGAGCTGTTTTTT
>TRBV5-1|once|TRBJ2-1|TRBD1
CASSLGWRTGGNEQFF
TGCGCCAGCAGCTTGGGCTGGAGGACAGGGGGGAATGAGCAGTTCTTC
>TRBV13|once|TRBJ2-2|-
CASSSGPSRELFF
TGTGCCAGCAGCTCCGGACCGTCGCGGGAGCTGTTTTTT
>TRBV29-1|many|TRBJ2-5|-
CSVGTFQETQYF
TGCAGCGTCGGGACATTCCAAGAGACCCAGTACTTC
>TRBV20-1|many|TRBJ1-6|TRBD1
CSARDRGSNSPLHF
TGCAGTGCTAGGGACAGGGGTTCTAATTCACCCCTCCACTTT
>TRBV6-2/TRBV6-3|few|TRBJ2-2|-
CASSAQIRLNTGELFF
TGTGCCAGCAGTGCCCAAATCCGCCTGAACACCGGGGAGCTGTTTTTT
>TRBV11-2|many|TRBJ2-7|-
CASSALAGYEQYF
TGTGCCAGCAGCGCCCTAGCAGGGTACGAGCAGTACTTC
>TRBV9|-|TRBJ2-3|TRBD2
CASSGLAGVTGTQYF
TGTGCCAGCAGTGGACTAGCGGGAGTCACTGGTACGCAGTATTTT
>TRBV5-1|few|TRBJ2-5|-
CARYRDQETQYF
TGCGCCAGATACAGGGACCAAGAGACCCAGTACTTC
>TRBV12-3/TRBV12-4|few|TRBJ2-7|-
CASRDAYSYEQYF
TGTGCCAGCCGGGACGCCTACTCCTACGAGCAGTACTTC
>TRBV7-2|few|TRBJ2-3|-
CASSIDVPTDTQYF
TGTGCCAGCAGCATAGACGTCCCCACAGATACGCAGTATTTT
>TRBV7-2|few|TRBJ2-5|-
CASRDWVGETQYF
TGTGCCAGCAGAGATTGGGTAGGGGAGACCCAGTACTTC
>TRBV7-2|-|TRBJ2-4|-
CASSLALSGDGAKNIQYF
TGTGCCAGCAGCTTAGCTTTATCAGGGGATGGGGCCAAAAACATTCAGTACTTC
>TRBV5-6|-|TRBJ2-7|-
CASTRGRTNYEQYF
TGTGCCAGCACCAGGGGGAGGACAAACTACGAGCAGTACTTC
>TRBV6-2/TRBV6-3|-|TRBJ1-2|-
CASSWGDTYGYTF
TGTGCCAGCAGCTGGGGGGATACCTATGGCTACACCTTC
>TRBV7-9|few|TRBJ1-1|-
CASSLGVQYEAFF
TGTGCCAGCAGCTTAGGAGTGCAGTATGAAGCTTTCTTT
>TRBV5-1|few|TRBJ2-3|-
CASSLDGKSTDTQYF
TGCGCCAGCAGCTTGGACGGGAAATCCACAGATACGCAGTATTTT
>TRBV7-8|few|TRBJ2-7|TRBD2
CASSWGRGHEQYF
TGTGCCAGCAGCTGGGGGAGGGGTCACGAGCAGTACTTC
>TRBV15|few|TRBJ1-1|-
CATSPPTGNTEAFF
TGTGCCACCAGCCCCCCGACGGGTAACACTGAAGCTTTCTTT
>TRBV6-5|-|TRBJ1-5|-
CASSYSAQGSQPQHF
TGTGCCAGCAGTTACTCGGCTCAGGGGAGTCAGCCCCAGCATTTT
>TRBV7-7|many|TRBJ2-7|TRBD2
CASSLGAGREQYF
TGTGCCAGCAGCTTAGGAGCGGGAAGAGAGCAGTACTTC
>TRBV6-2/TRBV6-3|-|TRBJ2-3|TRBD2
CASSYGLAGGQQYF
TGTGCCAGCAGTTACGGTCTAGCGGGGGGCCAGCAGTATTTT
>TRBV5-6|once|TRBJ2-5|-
CASSHDYVGPTQETQYF
TGTGCCAGCAGCCATGACTACGTGGGACCTACCCAAGAGACCCAGTACTTC
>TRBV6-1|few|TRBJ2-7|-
CASSEEVWWSYEQYF
TGTGCCAGCAGTGAAGAGGTATGGTGGAGCTACGAGCAGTACTTC
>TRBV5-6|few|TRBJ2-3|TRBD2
CASSLERGGLTSTDTQYF
TGTGCCAGCAGCTTGGAGCGGGGGGGATTGACTAGCACAGATACGCAGTATTTT
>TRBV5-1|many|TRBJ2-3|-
CASSLQPAGTQYF
TGCGCCAGCAGCTTGCAACCCGCAGGCACGCAGTATTTT
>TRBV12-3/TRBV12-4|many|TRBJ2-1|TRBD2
CASSLSGGGYSEQFF
TGTGCCAGCAGTTTGTCGGGGGGGGGATATTCTGAGCAGTTCTTC
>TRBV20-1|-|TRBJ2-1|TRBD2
CSARVPGLPNEQFF
TGCAGTGCCCGAGTGCCGGGACTACCCAATGAGCAGTTCTTC
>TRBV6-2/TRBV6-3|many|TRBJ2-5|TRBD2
CASTLGTSGETQYF
TGTGCCAGCACCTTAGGGACTAGTGGAGAGACCCAGTACTTC
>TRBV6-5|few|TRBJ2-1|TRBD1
CASSYPYLGGVNRWNEQFF
TGTGCCAGCAGTTACCCCTATCTAGGGGGCGTAAATCGTTGGAATGAGCAGTTCTTC
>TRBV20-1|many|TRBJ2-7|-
CSAPEMTSLSYEQYF
TGCAGTGCCCCGGAGATGACTTCCCTCTCCTACGAGCAGTACTTC
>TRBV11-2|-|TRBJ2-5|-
CASSSTGTVETQYF
TGTGCCAGCAGCTCGACTGGGACGGTAGAGACCCAGTACTTC
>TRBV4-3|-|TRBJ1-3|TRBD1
CASSPAGGQGYGNTIYF
TGCGCCAGCAGCCCAGCCGGGGGACAGGGTTATGGAAACACCATATATTTT
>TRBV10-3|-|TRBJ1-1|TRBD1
CASTGGLAEAFF
TGTGCCAGCACAGGGGGTTTGGCTGAAGCTTTCTTT
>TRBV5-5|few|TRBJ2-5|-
CASSLRDFRVGTQYF
TGTGCCAGCAGCCTTCGGGACTTCCGGGTGGGGACCCAGTACTTC
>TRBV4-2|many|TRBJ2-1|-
CASSQDPSESSYNEQFF
TGTGCCAGCAGCCAAGATCCCAGCGAGAGCTCCTACAATGAGCAGTTCTTC
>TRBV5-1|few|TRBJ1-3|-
CASSSLGQRQGNTIYF
TGCGCCAGCAGCTCCCTCGGACAGCGTCAAGGAAACACCATATATTTT
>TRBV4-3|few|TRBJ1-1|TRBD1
CASSTWTGGFTEAFF
TGCGCCAGCAGCACGTGGACAGGGGGCTTCACTGAAGCTTTCTTT
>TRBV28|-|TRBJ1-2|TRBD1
CASSSQGDPYSRGYTF
TGTGCCAGCAGTTCACAGGGGGATCCTTACTCCCGTGGCTACACCTTC
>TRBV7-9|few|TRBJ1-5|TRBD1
CASSKGQSVQPQHF
TGTGCCAGCAGCAAGGGACAGTCGGTGCAGCCCCAGCATTTT
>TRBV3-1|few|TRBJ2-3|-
CASSQAGRSTDTQYF
TGTGCCAGCAGCCAAGCGGGACGGAGCACAGATACGCAGTATTTT
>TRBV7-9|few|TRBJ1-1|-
CASSLMAGADTEAFF
TGTGCCAGCAGTCTTATGGCAGGGGCGGACACTGAAGCTTTCTTT